These 25 T cell receptor beta chains share one sample of origin, sequenced in a study of T cells after yellow fever vaccination. Each CDR3 protein is one row after TCRdb ran MiXCR on the 5' RACE reads. The sample holds roughly 120,000 distinct CDR3 sequences, about 7% seen once. The sample consisted of CD4+ T cells sorted from PBMCs, taken about 49 days after the first yellow fever vaccination. The receptors were gathered from a man aged 18 to 30 who received the YFV17D yellow fever vaccine.

This clonotype has just a few counts. The V gene is TRBV5-4, the J gene TRBJ1-1; 10 bases align to TRBD1. Germline V gene lookup returns CDR1 SGHNT and CDR2 YYREEE (reference sequence). The ends lost 2 bases at V and 4 bases at J; junction bases unmatched: 2. CDR3 length: 14 residues. The CDR3 sequence: CASSFRDRGTEAFF. Written as DNA, the CDR3 is TGTGCCAGCAGCTTTCGGGACAGGGGCACTGAAGCTTTCTTT.

There are many counts of this clonotype. The gene calls are TRBV12-3 or TRBV12-4 and TRBJ1-6; D uncertain. This CDR3 has 15 amino acids. V dropped 3 bases and J dropped 2 bases, with 8 bases sitting between them. The CDR3 DNA is TGTGCCAGCAGTTTTGTCAGAACCTATAATTCACCCCTCCACTTT. This sequence encodes CASSFVRTYNSPLHF.

This clonotype was observed many times. The chain recombines TRBV7-9 with TRBJ2-4, with D perhaps assigned TRBD1 or TRBD2 (6 bases each). This CDR3 contains 15 residues. Between the trimmed V and J ends, which lost 4 bases and 6 bases, there was a span of 16 bases. CDR1 and CDR2 (germline): SEHNR, FQNEAQ (reference sequence). The CDR3 coding sequence is TGTGCCAGCAGCTACCCCTCCGGGGGCGGAAACATTCAGTACTTC. Translation: CASSYPSGGGNIQYF.

This clonotype was picked up many times. The gene calls are TRBV5-1 and TRBJ2-2; 8 bases match TRBD1. This CDR3 has 14 residues. Germline-derived CDR1 and CDR2 are SGHRS and YFSETQ. Trimming took 4 bases from V and 7 from J; bases not matched to a gene: 6. The CDR3 sequence is CASSPGQGGGELFF. The CDR3 DNA reads as TGCGCCAGCAGCCCAGGACAGGGCGGCGGGGAGCTGTTTTTT.

This clonotype was seen many times. This rearrangement joins TRBV15 to TRBJ2-5; D tentatively reads TRBD1 or TRBD2 (6 bases each). The CDR3 totals 15 residues. Germline assignment: CDR1 LNHNV and CDR2 YYDKDF (reference sequence). V was shortened by 0 bases and J by 2 bases, with 10 bases between the two germline ends. Here the CDR3 reads CATSRDGGPQETQYF. CDR3 nucleotides: TGTGCCACCAGCAGAGACGGGGGCCCTCAAGAGACCCAGTACTTC.

This clonotype was seen ten or more times. This rearrangement joins TRBV6-2 or TRBV6-3 to TRBJ2-2; D may be TRBD2 (5 bases). V was shortened by 7 bases and J by 4 bases, with 19 bases between the two germline ends. CDR3 length: 16 amino acids. Germline V gene data show CDR1 as MNHEY and CDR2 as SVGEGT. CDR3 amino acids: CASIDSIGVSTGELFF. CDR3 DNA sequence: TGTGCCAGCATCGACTCTATCGGGGTTAGCACCGGGGAGCTGTTTTTT.

This clonotype was observed many times. The chain recombines TRBV7-3 with TRBJ2-1; D unresolved. The CDR3 totals 17 residues. Trimming removed 5 bases at V and 0 bases at J, with 17 bases between. Germline lookup yields CDR1 SGHTA and CDR2 FQGTGA. The DNA for the CDR3 is TGTGCCAGCAGCACCTCCCGTGCCAGTAGCTCCTACAATGAGCAGTTCTTC. Translated, it gives CASSTSRASSSYNEQFF.

This clonotype has at least ten counts. The chain joins TRBV20-1 to TRBJ1-4; TRBD1 is a possible D gene (6 bases). Trimming left V 6 bases short and J 6 bases short, with 17 bases between. In germline, CDR1 is DFQATT, CDR2 SNEGSKA (reference sequence). This CDR3 is built from 14 residues. In nucleotides, the CDR3 is TGCAGTGCCGAAAGAGGGGGTGGTGATGAAAAACTGTTTTTT. This translates into CSAERGGGDEKLFF.

The sample holds many counts of this clonotype. The chain joins TRBV11-2 to TRBJ1-6; 7 bases are a match to TRBD1. Germline values: CDR1 SGHAT, CDR2 FQNNGV. The ends lost 3 bases at V and 14 bases at J; junction bases unmatched: 1. CDR3 length equals 11 residues. In DNA form, the CDR3 reads TGTGCCAGCAGCTTCGGGACAGCCCTCCACTTT. This sequence encodes CASSFGTALHF.

Ten or more counts support this clonotype. V is TRBV20-1 and J is TRBJ1-1; D gene uncertain. Per germline, CDR1 DFQATT and CDR2 SNEGSKA (reference sequence). The CDR3 sequence is 14 residues long. V was trimmed by 1 base and J by 0 bases, leaving 9 bases between them. The CDR3 DNA sequence: TGCAGTGCTAGAGTTGGCAGCATGAACACTGAAGCTTTCTTT. Its protein product is CSARVGSMNTEAFF.

This clonotype was recorded at least ten times. The chain uses TRBV5-6 and TRBJ1-1; tentatively, D is TRBD1 (6 bases). The CDR3 contains 18 residues. Per germline, CDR1 SGHDT and CDR2 YYEEEE. V lost 5 bases to trimming and J lost 5 bases, with 28 bases between them. The CDR3 coding sequence is TGTGCCAGCAGTCGGACGGTTGCGGGGGCCGGCGGGAGGACTGAAGCTTTCTTT. Its translation: CASSRTVAGAGGRTEAFF.

This clonotype was counted at least ten times. The V and J genes are TRBV5-1 and TRBJ2-5, with 9 nucleotides matching TRBD1. CDR3 size: 17 residues. Germline V CDR1 and CDR2: SGHRS, YFSETQ. V trimming: 0 bases; J trimming: 6 bases; junction bases outside the gene matches: 12. The CDR3 here is CASSLGPTGGAMQTQYF. CDR3 DNA sequence: TGCGCCAGCAGCTTGGGACCTACAGGGGGCGCTATGCAGACCCAGTACTTC.

This clonotype was recorded at least ten times. The chain couples TRBV7-9 to TRBJ1-4; D is perhaps TRBD1 (5 bases). The germline V and J ends were trimmed by 5 bases and 8 bases, with 15 bases remaining between them. The CDR3 has 14 amino acids. CDR1 and CDR2 (germline): SEHNR, FQNEAQ (reference sequence). CDR3: CASSRLGVGEKLFF. CDR3 nucleotide sequence: TGTGCCAGCAGCCGCCTAGGGGTTGGGGAAAAACTGTTTTTT.

This clonotype was observed many times. V is TRBV6-5 and J is TRBJ1-2, with D tentatively TRBD1 (5 bases). Looked up from germline, CDR1 is MNHEY and CDR2 is SVGAGI. V lost 0 bases and J 1 base, leaving 9 bases between the germline ends. This CDR3 comprises 15 residues. CDR3 coding DNA: TGTGCCAGCAGTTACTCGAATCAGGGTAACTATGGCTACACCTTC. Amino acid sequence: CASSYSNQGNYGYTF.

This clonotype occurred many times. The rearrangement joins TRBV6-5 to TRBJ1-6, with D possibly being TRBD1 (6 bases). V lost 4 bases and J 7 bases, leaving 11 bases between the germline ends. The CDR3 is 14 amino acids. Germline CDR1 and CDR2: MNHEY and SVGAGI. CDR3: CASSSPGENSPLHF. The CDR3 DNA is TGTGCCAGCAGTTCGCCAGGGGAAAATTCACCCCTCCACTTT.

This clonotype came up a few times. The chain has TRBV14 and TRBJ1-3; D uncertain. The germline V gene encodes CDR1 SGHDN and CDR2 FVKESK. This CDR3 region has 14 residues. V shed 3 bases and J shed 0 bases, with 6 bases lying between them. The CDR3 DNA reads TGTGCCAGCAGCCAGGGTTACTCTGGAAACACCATATATTTT. It encodes CASSQGYSGNTIYF.

This clonotype appeared many times. The rearrangement links TRBV20-1 to TRBJ1-1; D ambiguous. Looked up from germline, CDR1 is DFQATT and CDR2 is SNEGSKA (reference sequence). With 0 bases removed from V and 3 bases from J, the gap between germline ends came to 8 bases. The CDR3 contains 13 residues. The CDR3 protein is CSARDLRDTEAFF. The DNA for the CDR3 is TGCAGTGCTAGAGATCTCAGAGACACTGAAGCTTTCTTT.

The sample holds many counts of this clonotype. V gene TRBV7-2 combines with J gene TRBJ2-2; D may match TRBD1 or TRBD2 (6 bases each). The CDR3 has 16 residues. With 2 bases removed from V and 3 bases from J, the gap between germline ends came to 13 bases. CDR1 and CDR2 (germline): SGHTA, FQGNSA. CDR3 sequence: CASSLLGGIDTGELFF. CDR3 sequence (DNA): TGTGCCAGCAGCTTACTCGGGGGCATCGACACCGGGGAGCTGTTTTTT.

This clonotype was seen repeatedly, ten times or more. The chain links TRBV6-5 to TRBJ1-5; D gene uncertain. The CDR3 has 13 residues. The V and J ends lost 0 bases and 6 bases respectively, with 6 bases between them. The germline CDR1 and CDR2 sequences are MNHEY and SVGAGI. CDR3: CASSYSRGQPQHF. CDR3 nucleotide sequence: TGTGCCAGCAGTTACTCCCGTGGTCAGCCCCAGCATTTT.

This clonotype has a count of ten or more. The rearrangement joins TRBV10-3 to TRBJ1-5, with TRBD1 matching 9 bases. The junction had 7 bases not matched to a gene; V was cut back by 6 bases and J by 1 base. This CDR3 contains 16 residues. Looked up from germline, CDR1 is ENHRY and CDR2 is SYGVKD. CDR3 loop: CAIREGTGGSNQPQHF. The CDR3 bases are TGTGCCATCAGGGAAGGAACAGGGGGCAGCAATCAGCCCCAGCATTTT.

A note on this clonotype: A much larger clone differs by one base, so this may be a read error. The rearrangement links TRBV12-5 to TRBJ1-1; tentative D call: TRBD1 (5 bases). This CDR3 region has 15 residues. CDR1 is LGHNT and CDR2 is FRNRAP in the germline V gene. CDR3 sequence: CASGLEPGFYTGAFF. DNA of the CDR3: TGTGCTAGTGGTTTGGAACCAGGGTTTTACACTGGAGCTTTCTTT. The full variable domain, with the rest looked up from reference TRBV12-5 and TRBJ1-1, is DARVTQTPRHKVTEMGQEVTMRCQPILGHNTVFWYRQTMMQGLELLAYFRNRAPLDDSGMPKDRFSAEMPDATLATLKIQPSEPRDSAVYFCASGLEPGFYTGAFFGQGTRLTVV.

This clonotype came up many times. This chain connects TRBV10-2 to TRBJ1-1, with D hard to call. The CDR3 spans 14 residues. V shed 8 bases and J shed 2 bases, with 15 bases lying between them. The germline V gene encodes CDR1 WSHSY and CDR2 SAAADI. CDR3 sequence: CASPLMVVNTEAFF. CDR3 DNA: TGCGCCAGCCCCCTAATGGTGGTCAACACTGAAGCTTTCTTT.

This clonotype occurred many times. This rearrangement joins TRBV5-4 to TRBJ2-5; the D is unclear. Germline CDR1 reads SGHNT; CDR2 reads YYREEE (reference sequence). V was trimmed by 5 bases and J by 1 base, leaving 9 bases between them. The CDR3 is 13 residues long. The DNA for the CDR3 is TGTGCCAGCAGTCCCGCAGGCCAAGAGACCCAGTACTTC. Translating gives CASSPAGQETQYF.

Regarding this clonotype: Germline is not matched at one junction end, which may reflect a read error. The gene calls are TRBV5-4 and TRBJ2-1; D gene unclear. Germline CDR1 reads SGHNT; CDR2 reads YYREEE (reference sequence). CDR3 length: 15 amino acids. The DNA for the CDR3 is TGTGCCATCAGCTTGGTGGGAAGCTCCTACAATGAGCAGTTCTTC. Its translation is CAISLVGSSYNEQFF.

In its sample, this clonotype was seen many times. The rearrangement uses TRBV7-2 and TRBJ2-1; TRBD2 matches at 8 bases. CDR1 and CDR2 from the germline V gene are SGHTA and FQGNSA. This CDR3 contains 14 residues. V lost 1 base, J lost 9 bases, and 5 bases stayed unmatched. CDR3 in amino acids: CASSLGAGGSEQFF. For the CDR3, the DNA is TGTGCCAGCAGCTTAGGGGCGGGGGGTAGTGAGCAGTTCTTC.